This record covers a single T cell receptor beta chain. This clonotype has a handful of counts. Its antigen is not yet known. No base quality information exists; no much larger clone differs at one position. The library was generated by 5' RACE. Sequencing was carried out with an Illumina HiSeq 2500. The second PCR ran for roughly 7 to 11 cycles and used a J-beta primer mix along with a sample-barcoded 5' primer. A template-switch 5' adaptor carrying 12 random nucleotides introduced a unique molecular identifier onto each TCR beta cDNA molecule. At least 2.5 million CDR3-containing paired-end reads were obtained from each sample. The Mint cDNA synthesis kit, primed by a TRBC-specific oligonucleotide, was used to synthesize first-strand cDNA from all RNA. Following uracil-DNA glycosylase treatment, all cDNA underwent a first 18-cycle PCR with the universal primers M1SS and BC2_uni_R. The original methods were these. Normalization of each sample was performed by random selection of 1 million high-quality reads, each carrying a distinct molecular identifier. Reads sharing molecular identifiers were discarded rather than binned into consensus sequences. MiTCR, set to a Q25 quality threshold and the strictest error-elimination algorithm, was used for CDR3 identification, clonotype clustering and error correction. A nonparametric unseen species model with Euler transformation was used to estimate lower-bound total TCR beta diversity. TCRdb trimmed public reads at Q25 via fastp, called clones via MiXCR and kept in-frame beta chains. Duplicate CDR3 protein sequences are folded into a single record with the most common DNA and genes. It is TCRdb's table, rather than the study itself, that gives the V and J calls and clone size. This sample has about 1.5 million distinct CDR3 sequences in its table, and approximately 42% of those were observed once. The ten largest account for 7% to 9.5% of the sample.

The data belong to a study of blood T cells in healthy people across ages (dated by TCRdb to about 2015). Some background on the complete study: Template switching captured roughly one uniquely barcoded TCR beta cDNA molecule per two T cells in model experiments. The study measured age-related changes in TCR beta repertoire diversity using deep sequencing normalized with unique cDNA molecular identifiers. Four age groups were formed from the donors: young (average about 16 years), middle-aged (around 40), aged (about 68) and long-lived (about 80). To avoid experimental bias, donors of different ages were distributed randomly across sequencing lanes. Using the same blood draw, the study looked at two additional independent replicas of 1 million unique cDNA reads for two donors, one aged 18 to 30 and the other aged 80 or older. Summary of the overall study and its limitations: Donor CMV infection status was unknown, potentially confounding age-related changes in expanded clonotypes. As age increased, observed TCR beta diversity per million T cells dropped in a roughly linear way, and a significant reduction was already evident by age about 40. Bulk unsorted PBMC profiling prevented conclusive comparison of naive and antigen-experienced compartments. The percentage of naive T cells measured by flow cytometry correlated strongly with observed TCR beta diversity. The long-lived group showed more naive CD4+ T cells, fewer expanded clones and increased TCR diversity than the aged group, suggesting age selection. Estimates of total diversity based on one million sequenced T cells were considered lower bounds and underestimates.

Donors were 30 to 45 systemically healthy Caucasian individuals from Russia aged roughly 6 to 100 years. Each donor gave roughly 11 milliliters of peripheral blood, drawn into EDTA-treated Vacutainer tubes. PBMCs were isolated by Ficoll-Paque density-gradient centrifugation, with at least 7 million obtained per sample. Trizol reagent was used to extract total RNA from the PBMCs, yielding at least 5.5 micrograms per sample. Naive CD45RAhigh/CD27high T cell percentages were measured by flow cytometry on a PBMC aliquot from every donor. Sequenced material: blood. The TCR sequence derives from a woman aged 18-29 years in good health.

The CDR3 reads CASGTSGGYNEQFF. The nucleotides read TGTGCCAGCGGGACTAGCGGGGGCTACAATGAGCAGTTCTTC. The chain uses TRBV27 and TRBJ2-1; a stretch of 14 junction bases matches TRBD2. Counted from cysteine to phenylalanine, this CDR3 has 14 amino acids. The sequence is cut down to CDR3 DNA, 42 bases in frame from base 1. Per the germline V gene (reference sequence), MNHEY is the CDR1 and SMNVEV is the CDR2. Compared with germline, V lacks 8 bases and J lacks 3 bases; bases without a gene match: 0.